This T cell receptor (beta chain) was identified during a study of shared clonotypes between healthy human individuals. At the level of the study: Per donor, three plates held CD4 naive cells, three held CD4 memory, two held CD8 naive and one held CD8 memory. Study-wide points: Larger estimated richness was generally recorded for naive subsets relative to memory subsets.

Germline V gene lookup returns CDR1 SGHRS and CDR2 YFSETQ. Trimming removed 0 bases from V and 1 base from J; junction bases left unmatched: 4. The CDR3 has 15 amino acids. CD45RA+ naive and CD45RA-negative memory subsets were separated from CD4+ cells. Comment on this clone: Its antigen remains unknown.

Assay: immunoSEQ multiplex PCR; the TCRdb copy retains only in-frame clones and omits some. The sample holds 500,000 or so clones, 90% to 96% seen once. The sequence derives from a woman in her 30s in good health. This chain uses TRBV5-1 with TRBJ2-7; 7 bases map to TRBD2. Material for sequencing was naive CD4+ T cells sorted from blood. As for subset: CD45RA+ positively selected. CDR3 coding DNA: TGCGCCAGCAGCTTGGGGGGAGGGCCGTCCTACGAGCAGTACTTC. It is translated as CASSLGGGPSYEQYF.